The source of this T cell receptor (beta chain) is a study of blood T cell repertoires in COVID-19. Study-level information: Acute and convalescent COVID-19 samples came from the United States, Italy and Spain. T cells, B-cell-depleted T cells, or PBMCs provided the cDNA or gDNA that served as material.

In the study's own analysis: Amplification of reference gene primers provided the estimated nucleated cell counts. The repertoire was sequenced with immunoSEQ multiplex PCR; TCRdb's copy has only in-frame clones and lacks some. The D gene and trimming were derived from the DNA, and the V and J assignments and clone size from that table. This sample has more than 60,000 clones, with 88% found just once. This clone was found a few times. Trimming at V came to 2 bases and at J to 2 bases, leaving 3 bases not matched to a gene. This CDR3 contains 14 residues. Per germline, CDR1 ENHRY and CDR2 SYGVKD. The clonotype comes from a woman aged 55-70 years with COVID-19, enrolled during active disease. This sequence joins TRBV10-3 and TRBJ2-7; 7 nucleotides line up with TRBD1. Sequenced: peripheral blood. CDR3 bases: TGTGCCATCAGTGAGCTGGGACAGACCTACGAGCAGTACTTC. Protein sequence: CAISELGQTYEQYF.